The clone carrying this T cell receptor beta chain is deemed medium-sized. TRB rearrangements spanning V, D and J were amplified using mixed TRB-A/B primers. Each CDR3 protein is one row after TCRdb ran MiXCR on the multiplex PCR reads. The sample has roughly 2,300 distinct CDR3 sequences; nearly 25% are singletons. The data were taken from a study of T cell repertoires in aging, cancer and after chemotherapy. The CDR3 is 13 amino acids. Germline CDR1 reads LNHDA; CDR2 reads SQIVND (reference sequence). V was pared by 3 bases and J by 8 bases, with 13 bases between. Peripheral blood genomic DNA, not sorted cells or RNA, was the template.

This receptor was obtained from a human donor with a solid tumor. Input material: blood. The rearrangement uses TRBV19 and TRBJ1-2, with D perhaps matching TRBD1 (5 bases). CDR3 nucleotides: TGTGCCAGTAGTATGGGCCCCAGACAGGGCTACACCTTC. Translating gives CASSMGPRQGYTF.